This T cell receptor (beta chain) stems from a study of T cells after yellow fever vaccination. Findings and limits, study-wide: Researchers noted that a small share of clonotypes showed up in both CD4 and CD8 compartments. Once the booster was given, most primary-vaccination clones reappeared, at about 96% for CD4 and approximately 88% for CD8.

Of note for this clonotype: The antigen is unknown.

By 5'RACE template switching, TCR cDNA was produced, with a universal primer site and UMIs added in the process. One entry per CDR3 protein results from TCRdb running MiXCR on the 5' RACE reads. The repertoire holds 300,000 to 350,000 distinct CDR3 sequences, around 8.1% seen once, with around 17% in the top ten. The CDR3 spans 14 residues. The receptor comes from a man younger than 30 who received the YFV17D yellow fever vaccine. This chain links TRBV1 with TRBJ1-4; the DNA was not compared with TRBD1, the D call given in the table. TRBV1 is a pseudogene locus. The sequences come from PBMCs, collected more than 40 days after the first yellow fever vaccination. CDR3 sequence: CTSSQDGRREKLFF. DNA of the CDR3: TGCACCAGCAGCCAAGATGGGCGGCGGGAAAAACTGTTTTTT.